This is a list of T cell receptor beta chains from one sample in a study of control samples from healthy donors and cancer patients. The repertoire was sequenced with immunoSEQ multiplex PCR; TCRdb's copy has only in-frame clones and lacks some. There are over 100,000 clones in the sample; about 91% occur only once, and 3.4% lies in the top ten. The specimen was blood. Receptor source: a middle-aged man in good health. Each CDR3 is given with its conserved first and last residue. The D gene is left open where the match is weak. The size entry is marked missing in some rows and otherwise reads once, few, many or a size class.

CDR3 DNA: TGTGCCAGCAGCTCGACTGCGGGGAATGAGCAGTTCTTC
CDR3 protein: CASSSTAGNEQFF
D gene: NA
J gene: TRBJ2-1
V gene: TRBV7-3
clone size: NA

CDR3 DNA: TGTGCCACCAGCAGAGAACGGCTGCTGAACTCTAACTATGGCTACACCTTC
CDR3 protein: CATSRERLLNSNYGYTF
D gene: NA
J gene: TRBJ1-2
V gene: TRBV15
clone size: NA

CDR3 DNA: TGTGCCTCGGGGGCTGATAATCAAGAGACCCAGTACTTC
CDR3 protein: CASGADNQETQYF
D gene: NA
J gene: TRBJ2-5
V gene: TRBV2
clone size: NA

CDR3 DNA: TGTGCCAGCAGCGACAGGGGGGACACTGAAGCTTTCTTT
CDR3 protein: CASSDRGDTEAFF
D gene: TRBD1
J gene: TRBJ1-1
V gene: TRBV6-5
clone size: NA

CDR3 DNA: TGTGCCAGCAGCCAGAACATACTAGCGGGGGACTACAATGAGCAGTTCTTC
CDR3 protein: CASSQNILAGDYNEQFF
D gene: TRBD2
J gene: TRBJ2-1
V gene: TRBV7-2
clone size: few

CDR3 DNA: TGTGCCTGGAGTGTACAGGGGGCAGATACGCAGTATTTT
CDR3 protein: CAWSVQGADTQYF
D gene: TRBD1
J gene: TRBJ2-3
V gene: TRBV30
clone size: NA

CDR3 DNA: TGTGCCAGTAGTATAGTAGGCCGCCCGGGCTACACCTTC
CDR3 protein: CASSIVGRPGYTF
D gene: NA
J gene: TRBJ1-2
V gene: TRBV19
clone size: NA

CDR3 DNA: TGTGCCAGTAGTATAGGGGCGGAAAACATTCAGTACTTC
CDR3 protein: CASSIGAENIQYF
D gene: NA
J gene: TRBJ2-4
V gene: TRBV19
clone size: NA

CDR3 DNA: TGTGCCAGCAGCTCACCTAGCGGGGGTGGCCGGAGCCACTACGAGCAGTACTTC
CDR3 protein: CASSSPSGGGRSHYEQYF
D gene: TRBD2
J gene: TRBJ2-7
V gene: TRBV7-9
clone size: NA

CDR3 DNA: TGTGCCAGCAGCTCGCGAGGGGGCTACACCTTC
CDR3 protein: CASSSRGGYTF
D gene: NA
J gene: TRBJ1-2
V gene: TRBV7-8
clone size: NA

CDR3 DNA: TGCGCCAGCAGTCAACGGCATACGACAGGGGTATTGAGCAATCAGCCCCAGCATTTT
CDR3 protein: CASSQRHTTGVLSNQPQHF
D gene: TRBD1
J gene: TRBJ1-5
V gene: TRBV23-1
clone size: NA

CDR3 DNA: TGTGCCAGCAGGAAGGGAGGGGCGAACACCGGGGAGCTGTTTTTT
CDR3 protein: CASRKGGANTGELFF
D gene: TRBD2
J gene: TRBJ2-2
V gene: TRBV2
clone size: NA

CDR3 DNA: TGTGCCAGCAGCTTGTCGCAGGGGGTGGGCGAGCAGTACTTC
CDR3 protein: CASSLSQGVGEQYF
D gene: TRBD1
J gene: TRBJ2-7
V gene: TRBV5-5
clone size: NA

CDR3 DNA: TGCGCCAGCAGCCAAGTCACACAGCCCTATGGCTACACCTTC
CDR3 protein: CASSQVTQPYGYTF
D gene: NA
J gene: TRBJ1-2
V gene: TRBV4-1
clone size: NA

CDR3 DNA: TGCAGCGTTGAAGATCAGCAGGGTTCGGTGTATGGCTACACCTTC
CDR3 protein: CSVEDQQGSVYGYTF
D gene: NA
J gene: TRBJ1-2
V gene: TRBV29-1
clone size: few

CDR3 DNA: TGTGCCAGCAGCTTGGGGGGGCACTGGTACCAAGAGACCCAGTACTTC
CDR3 protein: CASSLGGHWYQETQYF
D gene: NA
J gene: TRBJ2-5
V gene: TRBV11-2
clone size: NA

CDR3 DNA: TGTGCCAGCTGGGACAGGGGGTTCACCGGGGAGCTGTTTTTT
CDR3 protein: CASWDRGFTGELFF
D gene: TRBD1
J gene: TRBJ2-2
V gene: TRBV27
clone size: many

CDR3 DNA: TGTGCCAGCAACCCCCTGGGGCAGGCTAATTCACCCCTCCACTTT
CDR3 protein: CASNPLGQANSPLHF
D gene: NA
J gene: TRBJ1-6
V gene: TRBV7-9
clone size: NA

CDR3 DNA: TGTGCCAGCAGCGGGACAGGGGGTGGTGGCTACACCTTC
CDR3 protein: CASSGTGGGGYTF
D gene: TRBD1
J gene: TRBJ1-2
V gene: TRBV6-4
clone size: NA

CDR3 DNA: TGTGCCAGCAGTCCCGGGCACGACGACGGTCAGCCCCAGCATTTT
CDR3 protein: CASSPGHDDGQPQHF
D gene: NA
J gene: TRBJ1-5
V gene: TRBV25-1
clone size: few

CDR3 DNA: TGTGCCAGCAGCTTAGGTAGCGGGGGGAACTCCTACGAGCAGTACTTC
CDR3 protein: CASSLGSGGNSYEQYF
D gene: TRBD2
J gene: TRBJ2-7
V gene: TRBV7-2
clone size: once

CDR3 DNA: TGTGCCAGCAGCATAGGGCGGACCTCCTACAATGAGCAGTTCTTC
CDR3 protein: CASSIGRTSYNEQFF
D gene: NA
J gene: TRBJ2-1
V gene: TRBV5-6
clone size: NA

CDR3 DNA: TGTGCCAGCAGCTTAGATGTAGGGGGCCCCTACAATGAGCAGTTCTTC
CDR3 protein: CASSLDVGGPYNEQFF
D gene: TRBD1
J gene: TRBJ2-1
V gene: TRBV13
clone size: NA

CDR3 DNA: TGTGCCAGCAGTGAAATGTTAGCCAGCTCCTACAATGAGCAGTTCTTC
CDR3 protein: CASSEMLASSYNEQFF
D gene: NA
J gene: TRBJ2-1
V gene: TRBV2
clone size: NA

CDR3 DNA: TGTGCCAGCAGTCTAATACCCGGCTATGGCTACACCTTC
CDR3 protein: CASSLIPGYGYTF
D gene: NA
J gene: TRBJ1-2
V gene: TRBV12-3/TRBV12-4
clone size: NA

CDR3 DNA: TGCAGCGTTGTCTTTGAGACCCAGTACTTC
CDR3 protein: CSVVFETQYF
D gene: NA
J gene: TRBJ2-5
V gene: TRBV29-1
clone size: NA

CDR3 DNA: TGTGCCAGCAGTGAAGGGGGAAACACCATATATTTT
CDR3 protein: CASSEGGNTIYF
D gene: NA
J gene: TRBJ1-3
V gene: TRBV2
clone size: NA

CDR3 DNA: TGTGCCAGCATTACCCGGGCTATGAGGACTGAAGCTTTCTTT
CDR3 protein: CASITRAMRTEAFF
D gene: NA
J gene: TRBJ1-1
V gene: TRBV28
clone size: NA

CDR3 DNA: TGTGCCAGCAGCTTGGAGGGCAGGTTCACAACTAATGAAAAACTGTTTTTT
CDR3 protein: CASSLEGRFTTNEKLFF
D gene: NA
J gene: TRBJ1-4
V gene: TRBV5-5
clone size: NA

CDR3 DNA: TGTGCCAGCAGCCTCACCACAGATACGCAGTATTTT
CDR3 protein: CASSLTTDTQYF
D gene: NA
J gene: TRBJ2-3
V gene: TRBV4-2
clone size: NA

CDR3 DNA: TGTGCCAGCAGGACAGGGGGCTCTATTTCGCACGAGCAGTACTTC
CDR3 protein: CASRTGGSISHEQYF
D gene: TRBD1
J gene: TRBJ2-7
V gene: TRBV6-5
clone size: NA

CDR3 DNA: TGCGCCAGCAGCTTGAGCCCAACCCACGAGCAGTACTTC
CDR3 protein: CASSLSPTHEQYF
D gene: NA
J gene: TRBJ2-7
V gene: TRBV5-1
clone size: NA

CDR3 DNA: TGTGCCAGCAGTACCGGGGAAGGGAGCGATGAGCAGTTCTTC
CDR3 protein: CASSTGEGSDEQFF
D gene: NA
J gene: TRBJ2-1
V gene: TRBV6-5
clone size: many

CDR3 DNA: TGTGCCACCAGTGACCGGGGACAGGGGGTAGATGGCTACACCTTC
CDR3 protein: CATSDRGQGVDGYTF
D gene: TRBD1
J gene: TRBJ1-2
V gene: TRBV24-1
clone size: NA

CDR3 DNA: TGTGCCAGCAGGGGCCCTCCCCTCCCCTATACGCAGTATTTT
CDR3 protein: CASRGPPLPYTQYF
D gene: NA
J gene: TRBJ2-3
V gene: TRBV2
clone size: NA

CDR3 DNA: TGTGCCAGCAGCTCGGACAGGGGGAGCGTAGAGACCCAGTACTTC
CDR3 protein: CASSSDRGSVETQYF
D gene: TRBD1
J gene: TRBJ2-5
V gene: TRBV7-2
clone size: NA

CDR3 DNA: TGTGCCAGCAGCTTCACTAGCGGGGGGGCAAATGAGCAGTTCTTC
CDR3 protein: CASSFTSGGANEQFF
D gene: TRBD2
J gene: TRBJ2-1
V gene: TRBV11-2
clone size: NA

CDR3 DNA: TGTGCCAGCAGCGGACGGGGGACAGACACAGATACGCAGTATTTT
CDR3 protein: CASSGRGTDTDTQYF
D gene: NA
J gene: TRBJ2-3
V gene: TRBV7-9
clone size: NA

CDR3 DNA: TGTGCCAGCAGCTCCCAACAGGGCCCGAGACACTATAGCAATCAGCCCCAGCATTTT
CDR3 protein: CASSSQQGPRHYSNQPQHF
D gene: NA
J gene: TRBJ1-5
V gene: TRBV11-3
clone size: NA

CDR3 DNA: TGTGCCACCAGCAGAGTTTCGGGGTTGGGTACTGAAGCTTTCTTT
CDR3 protein: CATSRVSGLGTEAFF
D gene: NA
J gene: TRBJ1-1
V gene: TRBV15
clone size: NA

CDR3 DNA: TGTGCCAGTAGTTCCTCAGGGATCTGGGACACCGGGGAGCTGTTTTTT
CDR3 protein: CASSSSGIWDTGELFF
D gene: NA
J gene: TRBJ2-2
V gene: TRBV19
clone size: NA

CDR3 DNA: TGTGCCAGCTCACCGCTAAGGACAGACGCTGAAGCTTTCTTT
CDR3 protein: CASSPLRTDAEAFF
D gene: NA
J gene: TRBJ1-1
V gene: TRBV18
clone size: once

CDR3 DNA: TGTGCCACCAGTGAGGCGGGGAGGCAGCCCCAGCATTTT
CDR3 protein: CATSEAGRQPQHF
D gene: NA
J gene: TRBJ1-5
V gene: TRBV24-1
clone size: NA

CDR3 DNA: TGTGCCAGCAGTTGGGGACAGGCGAACACCGGGGAGCTGTTTTTT
CDR3 protein: CASSWGQANTGELFF
D gene: TRBD1
J gene: TRBJ2-2
V gene: TRBV6-6
clone size: NA

CDR3 DNA: TGTGCCAGCAGCGTTTCCGGGACAGGGGATGAAAAACTGTTTTTT
CDR3 protein: CASSVSGTGDEKLFF
D gene: TRBD1
J gene: TRBJ1-4
V gene: TRBV9
clone size: NA

CDR3 DNA: TGTGCCAGCAGCCGAGGGGAAAAACTGTTTTTT
CDR3 protein: CASSRGEKLFF
D gene: NA
J gene: TRBJ1-4
V gene: TRBV27
clone size: NA

CDR3 DNA: TGTGCCAGCAGGGACAGTAATTCCTACGAGCAGTACTTC
CDR3 protein: CASRDSNSYEQYF
D gene: NA
J gene: TRBJ2-7
V gene: TRBV2
clone size: NA

CDR3 DNA: TGTGCCAGCAGTTCCGCCGGGACACGGAACGAAGCTTTCTTT
CDR3 protein: CASSSAGTRNEAFF
D gene: NA
J gene: TRBJ1-1
V gene: TRBV27
clone size: NA

CDR3 DNA: TGTGCCAGCAGTGACCCAAACAGGGGTCTTAGCTCTGGGGCCAACGTCCTGACTTTC
CDR3 protein: CASSDPNRGLSSGANVLTF
D gene: TRBD1
J gene: TRBJ2-6
V gene: TRBV6-4
clone size: NA

CDR3 DNA: TGTGCCAGCAGCTCGGACGGTAACTATGGCTACACCTTC
CDR3 protein: CASSSDGNYGYTF
D gene: NA
J gene: TRBJ1-2
V gene: TRBV5-4
clone size: NA

CDR3 DNA: TGTGCCAGCAGCCTCCACTACGAGCAGTACTTC
CDR3 protein: CASSLHYEQYF
D gene: NA
J gene: TRBJ2-7
V gene: TRBV14
clone size: NA

CDR3 DNA: TGTGCCAGCAGTAAATCCGGGAACATGGCCAACGAGCAGTACTTC
CDR3 protein: CASSKSGNMANEQYF
D gene: NA
J gene: TRBJ2-7
V gene: TRBV6-5
clone size: NA

CDR3 DNA: TGTGCCAGTAGTAGGGGATCGGGGGGCATGAGGGGCAATCAGCCCCAGCATTTT
CDR3 protein: CASSRGSGGMRGNQPQHF
D gene: NA
J gene: TRBJ1-5
V gene: TRBV19
clone size: NA

CDR3 DNA: TGTGCCAGCCGGCGCGAGATTTCCCCCAATTCACCCCTCCACTTT
CDR3 protein: CASRREISPNSPLHF
D gene: NA
J gene: TRBJ1-6
V gene: TRBV25-1
clone size: NA

CDR3 DNA: TGTGCCAGCCTTGAGGGCGAAGAACCCCAGCATTTT
CDR3 protein: CASLEGEEPQHF
D gene: NA
J gene: TRBJ1-5
V gene: TRBV6-4
clone size: NA

CDR3 DNA: TGTGCCAGCAGAACCGGGACCTCCCAGATGGAGCAGTACTTC
CDR3 protein: CASRTGTSQMEQYF
D gene: NA
J gene: TRBJ2-7
V gene: TRBV5-4
clone size: NA

CDR3 DNA: TGCGCCAGCAGCCAAGATGTGGGGAACGGCGGGGAAAAACTGTTTTTT
CDR3 protein: CASSQDVGNGGEKLFF
D gene: NA
J gene: TRBJ1-4
V gene: TRBV4-3
clone size: NA

CDR3 DNA: TGTGCCAGCAAACTAGACATATCCGCAGGAAACACCATATATTTT
CDR3 protein: CASKLDISAGNTIYF
D gene: NA
J gene: TRBJ1-3
V gene: TRBV6-5
clone size: NA

CDR3 DNA: TGTGCCACCAGTGATACAGGGCATGGCTACACCTTC
CDR3 protein: CATSDTGHGYTF
D gene: NA
J gene: TRBJ1-2
V gene: TRBV24-1
clone size: NA

CDR3 DNA: TGTGCCAGCAGTTCCCCGACAGGGTCCAGAACTGAAGCTTTCTTT
CDR3 protein: CASSSPTGSRTEAFF
D gene: TRBD1
J gene: TRBJ1-1
V gene: TRBV6-2/TRBV6-3
clone size: NA